This T cell receptor (beta chain) was identified in a study of blood T cell repertoires in COVID-19 (dated by TCRdb to the early 2020s). With respect to the entire study: Samples covering the acute and convalescent phases of COVID-19 were provided by collaborators in the United States, Italy and Spain. The material from the prospective study consisted of cDNA or gDNA derived from T cells, B-cell-depleted T cells, or PBMCs. Subjects who had been exposed to COVID-19, were actively infected with it, or had recovered from it provided the deeply sampled blood TCRbeta repertoires that made up the dataset. The repertoires were made available in a free public database intended to serve as a resource for research on the immune response to SARS-CoV-2. The samples were drawn from two sources: the first 160 participants of the ongoing ImmuneRACE study, and 1,200 or so subjects contributed by 6 global collaborators. Nearly every sample came with metadata listing a de-identified subject ID, COVID-19 status, age in years and sex. Where available, HLA class I and class II types were taken from metadata supplied by the sample provider and were not determined by assay-based typing.

A remark on this clone: No antigen is known for it. The record has no base qualities; no much larger clone is one base away.

TCRbeta CDR3 regions were amplified from genomic DNA using the immunoSEQ Assay, a bias-controlled multiplex PCR. The paper's processing steps were these. The number of nucleated cells in each sample was estimated from the amplification of reference gene primers within the assay. Sequence reads were collapsed and filtered to measure the absolute abundance of every unique TCRbeta CDR3 rearrangement. For each sample, productive Simpson clonality was calculated by taking the square root of Simpson's diversity index across productive rearrangements. This is the immuneACCESS table as TCRdb keeps it, with only in-frame sequences that have V and J called. A part of the clones is gone; compared with another copy, unresolved V genes explain less than half, and the rest is unexplained. V, J and clone size reflect that table, while D and trimming were determined from the DNA. This sample gives 40,000 or so clones in total; 91% of them show up just once. 15% to 18% of the sample belongs to the ten largest clones.

Broader findings and caveats from the paper: The quantity of clinical and demographic metadata differed by source and by participant and was supplied without curation.

The collaborating institutions used their own protocols to collect whole blood in K2EDTA tubes. Collaborator samples were shipped for TCRbeta analysis as frozen whole blood, isolated PBMCs, or DNA extracted from either sample type. This clonotype originated in a woman aged 25 to 45 in a cohort sampled during active COVID-19. The sequencing input was peripheral blood.

Here is the DNA: TGTGCCACCAGTGATTTGCCCGGGACTTCTTACAATGAGCAGTTCTTC. The encoded protein is CATSDLPGTSYNEQFF. The receptor chain draws on TRBV24-1 and TRBJ2-1; a tentative D call is TRBD2 (6 bases match). The germline ends are 12 bases apart after V is trimmed by 0 bases and J by 4 bases. The germline V gene supplies CDR1 KGHDR and CDR2 SFDVKD. The CDR3 runs 16 residues from the cysteine to the phenylalanine. The sequence is cut down to CDR3 DNA, 48 bases in frame from base 1.